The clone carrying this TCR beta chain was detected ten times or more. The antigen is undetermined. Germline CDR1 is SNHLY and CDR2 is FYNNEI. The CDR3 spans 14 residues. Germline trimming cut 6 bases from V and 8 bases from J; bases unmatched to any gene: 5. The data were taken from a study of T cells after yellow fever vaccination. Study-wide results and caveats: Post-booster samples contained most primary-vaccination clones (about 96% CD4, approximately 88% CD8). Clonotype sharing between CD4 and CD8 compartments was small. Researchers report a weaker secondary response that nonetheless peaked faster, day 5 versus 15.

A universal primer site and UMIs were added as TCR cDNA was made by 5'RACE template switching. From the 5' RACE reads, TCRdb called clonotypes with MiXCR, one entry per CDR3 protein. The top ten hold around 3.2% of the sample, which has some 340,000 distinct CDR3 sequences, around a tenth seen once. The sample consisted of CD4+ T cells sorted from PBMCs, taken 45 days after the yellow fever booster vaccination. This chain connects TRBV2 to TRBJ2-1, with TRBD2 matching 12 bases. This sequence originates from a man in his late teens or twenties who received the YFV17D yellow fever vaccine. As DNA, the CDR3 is TGTGCCAGCAGCCTAGCGGGGGGGCCCGATGAGCAGTTCTTC. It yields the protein CASSLAGGPDEQFF.